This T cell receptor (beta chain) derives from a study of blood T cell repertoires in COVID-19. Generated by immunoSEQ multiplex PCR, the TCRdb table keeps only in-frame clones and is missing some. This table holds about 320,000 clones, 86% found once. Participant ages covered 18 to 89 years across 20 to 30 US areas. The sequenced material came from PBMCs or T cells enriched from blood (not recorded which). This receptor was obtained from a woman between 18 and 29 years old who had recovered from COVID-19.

The CDR3 reads CASSLGTDEVNSPLHF. The CDR3 coding sequence is TGCGCCAGCAGCTTGGGGACAGACGAAGTTAATTCACCCCTCCACTTT. V gene TRBV5-1 combines with J gene TRBJ1-6; a possible D gene is TRBD1 (6 bases). Germline CDR1 SGHRS, CDR2 YFSETQ. With 0 bases removed from V and 6 bases from J, the gap between germline ends came to 13 bases. The CDR3 has 16 amino acids.